One and the same sample provided the 8 T cell receptor beta chains below, sequenced in a study of blood T cell repertoires in COVID-19. Sequenced by immunoSEQ multiplex PCR; TCRdb stores in-frame clones only, minus some. Here the sample spans approximately 150,000 clones, 88% being singletons. The sample taken for sequencing was peripheral blood. These receptors were obtained from a woman aged 60 to 75 with acute or convalescent COVID-19.

As for this clone: The sample carries other DNA sequences with the same CDR3. The chain employs TRBV7-6 and TRBJ2-2; D uncertain. The CDR3 loop spans 13 amino acids. Germline V gene lookup returns CDR1 SGHVS and CDR2 FNYEAQ. V shed 2 bases and J shed 4 bases, with 5 bases lying between them. The CDR3 region is CASSLSGTGELFF. Here the CDR3 DNA reads TGTGCCAGCAGCTTATCCGGCACCGGGGAGCTGTTTTTT.

The chain is built from TRBV19 and TRBJ2-7; 9 bases are shared with TRBD1. Germline CDR1 LNHDA, CDR2 SQIVND (reference sequence). The CDR3 sequence is 15 residues long. The ends lost 0 bases at V and 2 bases at J; junction bases unmatched: 2. CDR3 region: CASSIEGTGTYEQYF. Here the CDR3 DNA reads TGTGCCAGTAGTATAGAGGGGACAGGGACCTACGAGCAGTACTTC.

This clone has a handful of counts. The chain is built from TRBV9 and TRBJ2-3; the D gene is possibly TRBD2 (7 bases). V was pared by 4 bases and J by 4 bases, with 16 bases between. CDR1 is SGDLS, CDR2 YYNGEE, per germline. CDR3 length equals 15 residues. This chain's CDR3 is CASSPSLGGPDTQYF. In DNA, the CDR3 is TGTGCCAGCAGCCCCAGTTTGGGGGGGCCAGATACGCAGTATTTT.

This clone was observed once. V and J are TRBV7-8 and TRBJ1-1; a weak D match, TRBD1 (6 bases). CDR1 is SGHVS, CDR2 FQNEAQ, per germline. This CDR3 contains 15 residues. V gave up 4 bases and J gave up 1 base, with 13 bases separating them. The CDR3 here is CASSSLRTANTEAFF. The DNA for the CDR3 is TGTGCCAGCAGCTCGCTTCGGACAGCGAACACTGAAGCTTTCTTT.

The chain couples TRBV6-1 to TRBJ1-1; D is ambiguous. Per the germline V gene, CDR1 is MNHNS and CDR2 is SASEGT. Trimming cost V 3 bases and J 9 bases, with 14 bases left between them. This CDR3 is 13 amino acids long. The CDR3 DNA follows: TGTGCCAGCAGTGAGCGTGGGCGTTTACAAGCTTTCTTT. Encoded protein: CASSERGRLQAFF.

The rearrangement uses TRBV7-9 and TRBJ1-1, with 12 bases fitting TRBD1. CDR3 length equals 16 residues. The junction had 6 bases not matched to a gene; V was cut back by 6 bases and J by 1 base. CDR1 is SEHNR, CDR2 FQNEAQ, per germline (reference sequence). The CDR3 DNA sequence: TGTGCCAGCAGACCCGGGACAGGGGGCGCGAACACTGAAGCTTTCTTT. Its protein is CASRPGTGGANTEAFF.

The V gene is TRBV28, the J gene TRBJ2-2; 10 bases fit TRBD2. The trim removed 3 bases at V and 5 bases at J, leaving 12 bases unmatched. The CDR3 covers 18 residues. Germline V lookup: CDR1 MDHEN, CDR2 SYDVKM. This CDR3 is CASSFYRLTSGPTGELFF. CDR3 coding DNA: TGTGCCAGCAGTTTTTACCGACTGACTAGCGGGCCGACCGGGGAGCTGTTTTTT.

J is TRBJ1-1 and V is TRBV5-1; TRBD1 matches 8 bases. The germline CDR1 and CDR2 sequences are SGHRS and YFSETQ. The length of the CDR3 is 13 residues. With V trimmed by 3 bases and J by 5 bases, 3 bases remained unmatched. CDR3 in DNA: TGCGCCAGCAGCTCACAGGGGGGGACTGAAGCTTTCTTT. Translated: CASSSQGGTEAFF.